This is a list of T cell receptor beta chains from one sample in a study of T cell repertoires in cytomegalovirus infection. MiXCR, run by TCRdb on the reads, gives a single entry per CDR3 protein. The sample yields 200,000 to 250,000 distinct CDR3 sequences, 20% to 25% seen once. The material sequenced was CD8+ T cells from PBMCs. Receptors were obtained from a human donor in good health (CMV status not recorded). Some clones in this sample may be carry-over from other donors' samples. The CDR3 runs from the conserved cysteine through the conserved F or W. A D gene is named only where the DNA matches it firmly. Clone sizes are given selectively: once, few, many, or a class where the clone is expanded.

J gene	clone size	V gene	D gene	CDR3 protein	CDR3 DNA
TRBJ2-1	few	TRBV29-1	TRBD2	CSVEGSGGLSYNEQFF	TGCAGCGTTGAAGGGAGCGGGGGTCTATCCTACAATGAGCAGTTCTTC
TRBJ1-1	.	TRBV7-8	.	CASSTGTANTEAFF	TGTGCCAGCAGCACCGGGACTGCGAACACTGAAGCTTTCTTT
TRBJ2-1	many	TRBV6-2/TRBV6-3	TRBD2	CASSYYERGDNEQFF	TGTGCCAGCAGTTACTACGAGCGGGGGGACAATGAGCAGTTCTTC
TRBJ2-2	.	TRBV12-3/TRBV12-4	.	CASTLSPGELFF	TGTGCCAGCACTTTGAGTCCCGGGGAGCTGTTTTTT
TRBJ2-5	many	TRBV12-3/TRBV12-4	TRBD1	CASSSISGTGYETQYF	TGTGCCAGCAGTTCCATCTCCGGGACAGGGTATGAGACCCAGTACTTC
TRBJ2-2	few	TRBV6-2/TRBV6-3	TRBD2	CATRRLAGGPGGELFF	TGTGCCACCCGCAGGTTAGCGGGGGGGCCGGGCGGGGAGCTGTTTTTT
TRBJ1-5	.	TRBV25-1	.	CASSGTEYQPQHF	TGTGCCAGCAGTGGGACAGAATATCAGCCCCAGCATTTT
TRBJ2-7	few	TRBV4-1	.	CASSQGEGPFGEQYF	TGCGCCAGCAGCCAAGGAGAGGGACCCTTCGGAGAGCAGTACTTC
TRBJ1-1	few	TRBV5-6	.	CASSLDRPRNTEAFF	TGTGCCAGCAGCTTGGATCGGCCAAGGAACACTGAAGCTTTCTTT
TRBJ2-3	few	TRBV15	.	CATSRVSSATDTQYF	TGTGCCACCAGCAGAGTTTCGAGCGCCACAGATACGCAGTATTTT
TRBJ2-2	.	TRBV7-6	TRBD2	CASSSSGSHTGELFF	TGTGCCAGCAGCTCTAGCGGGTCCCACACCGGGGAGCTGTTTTTT
TRBJ1-1	many	TRBV27	.	CASSLSANEAFF	TGTGCCAGCAGTTTATCCGCAAATGAAGCTTTCTTT
TRBJ2-1	many	TRBV7-2	TRBD2	CASSLGAGGYNEQFF	TGTGCCAGCAGCTTAGGAGCGGGGGGATACAATGAGCAGTTCTTC
TRBJ2-3	few	TRBV28	TRBD1	CASSRDSTTTDPQYF	TGTGCCAGCAGTCGGGACAGCACTACCACAGATCCGCAGTATTTT
TRBJ1-5	few	TRBV7-8	TRBD1	CASSRFDGAGQGEQQPQHF	TGTGCCAGCAGCAGATTTGATGGGGCTGGACAGGGGGAACAGCAGCCCCAGCATTTT
TRBJ2-7	few	TRBV5-1	TRBD1	CASSSDRGQDYYEQYF	TGCGCCAGCAGCTCGGACAGGGGGCAAGACTACTACGAGCAGTACTTC
TRBJ2-2	many	TRBV7-2	.	CASSLEGRELFF	TGTGCCAGCAGCTTAGAGGGGCGGGAGCTGTTTTTT
TRBJ2-6	.	TRBV19	.	CASSASDTGANVLTF	TGTGCCAGTAGTGCCAGTGACACTGGGGCCAACGTCCTGACTTTC
TRBJ2-1	few	TRBV7-9	.	CASSSGLSNEQFF	TGTGCCAGCAGCTCGGGACTTTCTAATGAGCAGTTCTTC
TRBJ1-1	few	TRBV12-3/TRBV12-4	.	CASSLATGDEAFF	TGTGCCAGCAGTTTAGCGACAGGAGATGAAGCTTTCTTT
TRBJ1-1	.	TRBV27	.	CASSPRPLSDTEAFF	TGTGCCAGCAGTCCTCGGCCTTTATCGGACACTGAAGCTTTCTTT
TRBJ1-2	few	TRBV13	.	CASSDPGDGDDGYTF	TGTGCCAGCAGCGACCCCGGAGACGGAGATGACGGCTACACCTTC
TRBJ1-2	.	TRBV29-1	.	CSVDPMGDYGYTF	TGCAGCGTTGATCCCATGGGGGACTATGGCTACACCTTC
TRBJ2-1	.	TRBV9	.	CASSGRGTPSGSYNEQFF	TGTGCCAGCAGCGGGAGGGGGACCCCCTCTGGCTCCTACAATGAGCAGTTCTTC
TRBJ2-1	few	TRBV2	.	CASSGFDIPYGNEQFF	TGTGCCAGCAGTGGGTTCGACATCCCGTATGGCAATGAGCAGTTCTTC
TRBJ2-3	few	TRBV7-9	TRBD2	CASSSGTIRTDTQYF	TGTGCCAGCAGCTCCGGGACTATCCGCACAGATACGCAGTATTTT
TRBJ1-2	.	TRBV7-4	.	CASRRDVYGYTF	TGTGCCAGCAGACGGGACGTCTATGGCTACACCTTC
TRBJ2-3	.	TRBV10-3	TRBD1	CAIIAETGGGTDTQYF	TGTGCCATCATTGCAGAGACAGGGGGCGGCACAGATACGCAGTATTTT
TRBJ2-7	.	TRBV20-1	TRBD2	CSAKPLRGGLAGDTYEQYF	TGCAGTGCTAAACCGTTGAGAGGGGGACTAGCGGGGGATACCTACGAGCAGTACTTC
TRBJ2-7	many	TRBV12-3/TRBV12-4	.	CASSPDFYEQYF	TGTGCCAGCAGTCCCGACTTCTACGAGCAGTACTTC
TRBJ1-2	.	TRBV20-1	.	CSARAPRTSVISYGYTF	TGCAGTGCTAGAGCCCCTCGCACCAGCGTGATCAGCTATGGCTACACCTTC
TRBJ2-3	.	TRBV24-1	TRBD1	CATSDRTGRGIDTQYF	TGTGCCACCAGTGATCGGACAGGGCGAGGGATAGATACGCAGTATTTT
TRBJ1-1	.	TRBV19	TRBD1	CASSIGQVNTEAFF	TGTGCCAGTAGTATCGGACAGGTGAACACTGAAGCTTTCTTT
TRBJ2-1	.	TRBV7-9	.	CASSGPVTPYNEQFF	TGTGCCAGCAGCGGCCCCGTCACCCCCTACAATGAGCAGTTCTTC
TRBJ2-1	many	TRBV7-6	TRBD1	CASSLDGDRYNEQFF	TGTGCCAGCAGCTTAGACGGGGACAGATACAATGAGCAGTTCTTC
TRBJ1-1	many	TRBV7-2	.	CASSTLWGPNTEAFF	TGTGCCAGCAGCACCCTGTGGGGACCGAACACTGAAGCTTTCTTT
TRBJ1-4	many	TRBV7-9	TRBD1	CASSLTGGGEKLFF	TGTGCCAGCAGCTTGACAGGGGGCGGTGAAAAACTGTTTTTT
TRBJ1-1	few	TRBV6-5	TRBD1	CASSYSLTGDTEAFF	TGTGCCAGCAGTTACTCGCTAACAGGGGACACTGAAGCTTTCTTT
TRBJ2-7	.	TRBV7-9	.	CASSLPETGYEQYF	TGTGCCAGCAGCTTGCCCGAGACAGGCTACGAGCAGTACTTC
TRBJ2-7	.	TRBV7-9	.	CASSSQDTFYEQYF	TGTGCCAGCAGCTCTCAGGACACTTTCTACGAGCAGTACTTC
TRBJ1-1	few	TRBV6-7	.	CASSYWTEAFF	TGTGCCAGCAGTTACTGGACAGAAGCTTTCTTT
TRBJ1-4	many	TRBV7-2	.	CASSLNEKLFF	TGTGCCAGCAGCCTCAATGAAAAACTGTTTTTT
TRBJ1-1	few	TRBV7-2	.	CASSLGWGKSNTEAFF	TGTGCCAGCAGCTTAGGGTGGGGCAAATCGAACACTGAAGCTTTCTTT
TRBJ1-1	few	TRBV7-6	.	CASSLRGGELNTEAFF	TGTGCCAGCAGCTTACGCGGCGGTGAGTTGAACACTGAAGCTTTCTTT
TRBJ1-1	few	TRBV2	.	CASMGKQEAFF	TGTGCCAGCATGGGTAAGCAGGAAGCTTTCTTT
TRBJ1-1	.	TRBV6-1	.	CASSEWTAGRLGLFTEAFF	TGTGCCAGCAGTGAATGGACGGCAGGTCGGCTAGGGCTCTTCACTGAAGCTTTCTTT
TRBJ1-5	.	TRBV12-3/TRBV12-4	.	CASTLGGSNQPQHF	TGTGCCAGCACCTTGGGGGGTAGCAATCAGCCCCAGCATTTT
TRBJ2-3	many	TRBV12-3/TRBV12-4	.	CASSWDSSTQYF	TGTGCCAGCAGCTGGGACTCTTCTACGCAGTATTTT
TRBJ2-2	many	TRBV7-8	TRBD2	CASSYYPGLAGGPNTGELFF	TGTGCCAGCAGCTACTATCCCGGACTAGCGGGGGGACCGAACACCGGGGAGCTGTTTTTT
TRBJ2-3	.	TRBV10-3	TRBD1	CAISESRTGGGTDTQYF	TGTGCCATCAGTGAGTCGAGGACAGGGGGAGGCACAGATACGCAGTATTTT
TRBJ1-6	few	TRBV25-1	.	CASSESGRRASPLHF	TGTGCCAGCAGTGAATCCGGCAGGAGGGCTTCACCCCTCCACTTT
TRBJ2-7	many	TRBV28	.	CASSADLPTYEQYF	TGTGCCAGCAGTGCCGATCTCCCGACGTACGAGCAGTACTTC
TRBJ2-3	few	TRBV5-4	TRBD1	CASSPGQGEHTQYF	TGTGCCAGCAGCCCGGGACAGGGTGAGCATACGCAGTATTTT
TRBJ2-7	many	TRBV5-6	TRBD1	CASSSGQGNYEQYF	TGTGCCAGCAGCTCAGGACAGGGTAATTACGAGCAGTACTTC
TRBJ1-6	.	TRBV2	.	CASSGAQRGNSPLHF	TGTGCCAGCAGTGGGGCCCAAAGAGGAAATTCACCCCTCCACTTT
TRBJ2-2	.	TRBV3-1	.	CASSQDSPDRPNTGELFF	TGTGCCAGCAGCCAAGATAGTCCGGACAGACCGAACACCGGGGAGCTGTTTTTT
TRBJ1-5	few	TRBV20-1	TRBD1	CSARDGTGASYSNQPQHF	TGCAGTGCTAGAGATGGGACAGGGGCCTCATATAGCAATCAGCCCCAGCATTTT
TRBJ1-4	many	TRBV28	.	CASSQGLATTNEKLFF	TGTGCCAGCAGTCAGGGGCTTGCAACAACTAATGAAAAACTGTTTTTT
TRBJ1-1	.	TRBV7-9	.	CASSLNSWGTEAFF	TGTGCCAGCAGCCTCAATAGTTGGGGCACTGAAGCTTTCTTT